The 5 T cell receptor beta chains below were found in one sample sequenced in a study of blood T cell repertoires in COVID-19. Sequencing was performed with immunoSEQ multiplex PCR; in TCRdb, only in-frame clones are kept and a portion is missing. The table lists over 350,000 clones, 70% to 90% of them singletons, with roughly 1.8% in the top ten. Material for sequencing was PBMCs or T cells enriched from blood (not recorded which). The receptors originated from a young woman with acute COVID-19.

This chain joins TRBV18 and TRBJ1-3, with 7 positions matching TRBD1. After removal of 3 bases from V and 2 bases from J, the junction contained 13 bases not matched to a gene. This CDR3 spans 18 amino acids. The germline gives CDR1 KGHSH, CDR2 LQKENI. This CDR3 reads CASSPLVPRGLPGNTIYF. The DNA of the CDR3 is TGTGCCAGCTCACCGTTGGTACCCAGGGGGTTACCTGGAAACACCATATATTTT.

The CDR3 region has the DNA TGTGCCAGCTCACCGATAGATAATTCACCCCTCCACTTT. Its protein is CASSPIDNSPLHF. The chain carries TRBV18 and TRBJ1-6; unclear D gene. Trimming stripped 3 bases from V and 5 bases from J, with 5 bases between. The V gene's germline CDR1 is KGHSH and CDR2 LQKENI. This CDR3 spans 13 amino acids.

This sequence joins TRBV5-4 and TRBJ1-5; TRBD1 might be the D (6 bases). Per the germline V gene, CDR1 is SGHNT and CDR2 is YYREEE (reference sequence). The V gene lost 2 bases and the J gene lost 2 bases, with 11 bases spanning the gap. The CDR3 sequence is 15 residues long. The DNA of the CDR3 is TGTGCCAGCAGCTTCGGCAGGGGAGGCAATCAGCCCCAGCATTTT. Translating gives CASSFGRGGNQPQHF.

A single count supports this clone. The chain recombines TRBV3-1 (or the pseudogene TRBV3-2) with TRBJ1-1; TRBD1 might be the D (6 bases). Per germline, CDR1 LGHDT and CDR2 YNNKEL (reference sequence). This CDR3 spans 15 amino acids. Trimming stripped 1 base from V and 4 bases from J, with 13 bases between. DNA for the CDR3: TGTGCCAGCAGCCAAGTTCCACAGGGAATCACTGAAGCTTTCTTT. The encoded protein is CASSQVPQGITEAFF.

The chain recombines TRBV9 with TRBJ2-1; 9 nucleotides line up with TRBD2. The CDR3 length is 15 residues. Germline V gives CDR1 SGDLS, CDR2 YYNGEE. Trimming took 0 bases from V and 9 from J; bases not matched to a gene: 7. The CDR3 protein is CASSVDQREVGEQFF. CDR3 nucleotide sequence: TGTGCCAGCAGCGTAGATCAGCGGGAGGTTGGTGAGCAGTTCTTC.